The T cell receptor beta chain described here comes from a study of tumor-infiltrating lymphocytes in primary liver carcinoma (dated 2017 in TCRdb). Background on the whole study: The five patients, three men and two women aged 30 to 69 years, had hepatocellular carcinoma (four) or combined HCC and intrahepatic cholangiocarcinoma (one). The tumors of the five patients were staged as T1-T3 N0M0, with maximum diameters ranging from roughly 4.2 to 10 cm. Each sample produced about 3.5 to 8 million productive TCRbeta reads, and read depth showed no significant difference between tissue types. The study combined TCRbeta repertoire sequencing, expression microarrays and whole-exome sequencing across five regions of each liver tumor, with adjacent normal tissue and blood. TCRbeta repertoire sequencing covered 35 or so specimens from 5 patients: around 25 tumor regions, 5 adjacent noncancerous liver tissues and 5 peripheral blood samples. To link TCRbeta repertoire diversity to the local molecular phenotype, the 25 tumor region samples were profiled with Agilent mRNA microarrays. Repertoires from technical replicates were highly reproducible, with mean shared-clone rates approximately 0.88 and correlation coefficients above 0.95.

Study-level results and caveats: Comparison of CD4+ and CD8+ T cell repertoires was precluded by the use of bulk unsorted samples. With just a handful of patients in the study, the authors point out that the findings should be validated in a larger study. Consistent with antigen-driven expansion, pairs of tumor regions showed higher repertoire overlap (mean roughly 36%) than either tumor-adjacent pairs (about 17%) or tumor-blood pairs (roughly 14%). Only the TCR beta chain was sequenced, so true repertoire diversity is likely underestimated because unpaired alpha chains were not captured. Only about 7.5-25% of top clones were present in all five regions of a tumor, suggesting spatial heterogeneity of tumor-infiltrating T cells. Compared with blood, tumors had a significantly larger share of the repertoire taken up by the top 250 clones (p = 0.039).

In its sample, this clonotype was seen many times. It lacks a known antigen. There are no base qualities to consult, and no much larger clone falls within one base. A constant-region primer and ProtoScript II reverse transcriptase were used to reverse-transcribe TCRbeta-specific cDNA from about 530 ng total RNA. Three nested multiplex PCR rounds, following a slightly modified ARM-PCR procedure, were used to build the TCRbeta libraries. Multiplex TRBV1-TRBV30 forward primers and a Cbeta reverse primer were used in the first two PCR rounds, each of which was run for around 10 cycles. Sample barcodes and Illumina adapters were added in a final 25-cycle PCR using Deep VentR polymerase. Amplicons of 200-500 bp were gel-purified with a QIAquick gel extraction kit before sequencing. An Illumina HiSeq 2500 was used to sequence the TCRbeta amplicons, generating 250-bp paired-end reads. In the source study's methods: Reads were quality-trimmed with Trimmomatic v0.33, and paired reads were merged with FLASH v1.2.11 to recover full CDR3 sequences. V, D and J germline segments were assigned to the rearranged TCRbeta sequences by MiGEC v1.2.1b. VDJtools v1.0.0 computed clonotype statistics and Shannon-Wiener diversity indices. To cut down on sampling bias, every analysis after diversity analysis relied on just the 250 most abundant clonotypes from each sample. TCRdb took the public reads, trimmed them with fastp at Q25, ran MiXCR for clone calling and kept in-frame beta chains. For every CDR3 protein sequence, its rows merge into one entry that carries the most common genes and DNA. The V and J calls, along with clone size, are taken from TCRdb and not from the paper's own processing. The sample table contains about 120,000 distinct CDR3 sequences; only one count was recorded for 60% to 70% of them. The ten largest clonotypes hold roughly a tenth of the sample.

Without any cell sorting, total RNA and DNA were extracted together from 20-30 mg of bulk tissue using the AllPrep DNA/RNA mini kit. Surgical resection was performed in China between 2015 and early 2016 on about 5 patients with histopathologically diagnosed primary liver carcinoma. Chronic HBV infection was present in the patients, and the patients were treatment-naive at sampling. Each tumor was sampled at five spatially separated regions: the superior, inferior, left-lateral and right-lateral poles and the tumor centre. Histology showed that every tumor sample contained more than 75% viable tumor cells. Fresh tumor and adjacent tissue pieces were bisected, with one half stored in RNAlater at -80 degrees C and the other half sent for histology. V sheds 5 bases and J sheds 2 bases, leaving 9 bases between their ends. There are 13 amino acids in the CDR3, from cysteine to phenylalanine inclusive. Just CDR3 DNA is preserved here, 39 bases in frame from base 1. The germline V gene specifies LGHNA as CDR1 and YNFKEQ as CDR2.

Here the chain combines TRBV4-2 and TRBJ1-2; no D gene can be assigned with confidence. The receptor was derived from a woman aged 60-70 years with primary liver carcinoma and hepatitis B virus infection. Sequencing was carried out using liver tumor tissue from sampling region 1. The intended sense of this specimen's cell subset or site label: tumor region T1, superior pole. The DNA sequence is as follows: TGTGCCAGCAGCTTTCGGGAAAACTATGGCTACACCTTC. The resulting protein is CASSFRENYGYTF.